This is a list of T cell receptor beta chains from one sample in a study of response to subunit inactivated influenza vaccine. MiXCR, applied by TCRdb to the RT-PCR reads, yields one record per CDR3 protein. This table has roughly 650,000 distinct CDR3 sequences, around 14% appearing once. This material consisted of PBMCs from blood, taken 11 to 12 days after vaccination. Every receptor here comes from a man aged 50 to 59 who received an inactivated influenza vaccine. Each CDR3 is given with its conserved first and last residue.

CDR3 | V
CASSSSAVAGYTF | TRBV7-8
CSAPARQGGSEQYF | TRBV20-1
CASSVAGNPYEQYF | TRBV11-2
CASSQPGQDIYNEQFF | TRBV12-3/TRBV12-4
CASSLWMRGLAGAHNEQFF | TRBV28
CATSREDPNTEAFF | TRBV15
CSALTAGRTGGTDTQYF | TRBV20-1
CASSPDTSVTVTYDGQYF | TRBV12-3/TRBV12-4
CASSVLAGPENEQFF | TRBV10-2
CASNRLAGATDTQYF | TRBV5-1
CASSYSRGRDTQYF | TRBV6-5
CASQIQRGLGGELFF | TRBV3-1
CASSVVWDTGELFF | TRBV9
CASSFGLRAAFF | TRBV7-9
CASSWTGAINVGKLFF | TRBV12-3/TRBV12-4
CSVKGIGVVTQYF | TRBV29-1
CASSLVSGVTGELFF | TRBV12-3/TRBV12-4
CASYEAGDRRTEAFF | TRBV28
CASSPQGGGNTEAFF | TRBV7-2
CASKTSGRNTQYF | TRBV12-3/TRBV12-4
CASPSIGLAGVGAKNIQYF | TRBV28
CASSLFFGAGQGNEQFF | TRBV27
CASSLKGQGAWQPQHF | TRBV7-8
CSVKEPEQYF | TRBV29-1
CASSQIFSGGAYEQFF | TRBV4-1
CASSLTSTDTQYF | TRBV12-3/TRBV12-4
CASSFTPGGEQYF | TRBV28
CASTQLAGVGGELFF | TRBV12-3/TRBV12-4
CAAGGSEQYF | TRBV19
CASSPGISYNSPLHF | TRBV18
CASRVSGSNTQYF | TRBV27
CASSYSGQLITDTQYF | TRBV6-5
CSARDHQDSDNEQFF | TRBV20-1
CASSFGRLGEQYF | TRBV12-3/TRBV12-4
CSGTSGLSTDTQYF | TRBV29-1
CSARPRTGVETQYF | TRBV20-1
CATSDPGTGSPSSYNEQFF | TRBV24-1
CASSLERLSVSHNEQFF | TRBV11-2
CASSLSRPPQETQYF | TRBV5-1
CASSPLGLAGGHQETQYF | TRBV11-2
CASSDGGGDEKLFF | TRBV25-1
CSARLHDRGYEQYF | TRBV20-1
CSGRRGTTEAFF | TRBV29-1
CASSRPQSSYEQYF | TRBV14
CASSLAGETQYF | TRBV5-1
CASAFWDRNTEAFF | TRBV12-3/TRBV12-4
CASSLATVGLASYNEQFF | TRBV5-1
CASSESTGPRGYTF | TRBV10-2
CAISGGQGTTEAFF | TRBV10-3
CATSRDYTSGGYEQYF | TRBV15
CASSPAANTEAFF | TRBV6-1
CASSRTGGGGYTF | TRBV12-3/TRBV12-4